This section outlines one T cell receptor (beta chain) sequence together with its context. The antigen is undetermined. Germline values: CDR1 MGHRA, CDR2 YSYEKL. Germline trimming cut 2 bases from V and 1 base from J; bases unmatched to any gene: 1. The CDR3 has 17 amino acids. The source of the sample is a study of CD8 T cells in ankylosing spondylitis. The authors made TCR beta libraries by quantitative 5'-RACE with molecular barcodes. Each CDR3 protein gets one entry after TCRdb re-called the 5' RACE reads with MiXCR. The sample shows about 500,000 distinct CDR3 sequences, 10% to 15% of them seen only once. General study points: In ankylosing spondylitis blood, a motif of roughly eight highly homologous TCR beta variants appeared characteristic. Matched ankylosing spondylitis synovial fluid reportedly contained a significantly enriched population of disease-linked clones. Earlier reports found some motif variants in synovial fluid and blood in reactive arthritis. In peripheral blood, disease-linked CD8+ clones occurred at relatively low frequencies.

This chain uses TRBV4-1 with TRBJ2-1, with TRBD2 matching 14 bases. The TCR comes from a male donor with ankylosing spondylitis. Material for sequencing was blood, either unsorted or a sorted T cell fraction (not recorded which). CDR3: CASSQRTSGGSYNEQFF. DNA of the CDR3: TGCGCCAGCAGCCAAAGGACTAGCGGGGGGTCCTACAATGAGCAGTTCTTC.